This TCR beta chain was sequenced during a study of blood T cells in healthy people across ages. On this clonotype itself: Its antigen is not identified.

With a J-beta primer mix and a sample-barcoded 5' primer, a second PCR ran about 6 to 11 cycles. A template-switch adaptor containing 12 random nucleotides labeled each cDNA molecule. TCRdb processed the 5' RACE reads anew with MiXCR; each CDR3 protein has one entry. The sample shows over a million distinct CDR3 sequences, around 39% of them seen only once. Study-level results: Across the age range, TCR beta diversity per million T cells fell in a roughly linear way.

In germline, CDR1 is SNHLY, CDR2 FYNNEI. Trimming took 7 bases from V and 2 from J, leaving 6 bases between them. This CDR3 has 12 residues. The source of this sequence is a woman under 30 in good health. The sample consisted of blood. V usage is TRBV2 and J usage is TRBJ2-1, with unresolved D. CDR3 residues: CASMVPYNEQFF. The CDR3 DNA is TGTGCCAGCATGGTACCCTACAATGAGCAGTTCTTC.